This T cell receptor beta chain is from a study of shared clonotypes between healthy human individuals (dated by TCRdb to about 2020). With regard to the full study: A few men and two women, aged 18 to 49 years, made up the cohort. For each donor, CD4 naive and CD4 memory were each given three plates, CD8 naive was given two plates, and CD8 memory was given one plate. To increase sequencing depth and limit assay-specific biases, different laboratories used diverse techniques to prepare libraries and sequence TCR repertoires. Blood TCR repertoires of roughly 5 healthy adults were deeply sequenced to estimate repertoire size and the extent of clonotype sharing between individuals. Per donor, leukapheresis produced somewhere between about 0.85 and 10 billion PBMCs.

Using the deep immunoSEQ assay, multiplex PCR amplified TCR CDR3 regions from genomic DNA. Genomic DNA extracted from each cell subset was distributed evenly over all wells of several immunoSEQ 96-well plates, and each plate served as one replicate. Each replicate PCR for sorted subsets received approximately 220 ng genomic DNA, equal to some 32,000 T cell genomes. Purified libraries were measured with a Qubit 3.0 fluorometer, size-checked on a Bioanalyzer 2100, and measured again with the KAPA Library Quantification kit. A separate single-read 150-cycle Illumina NextSeq 550 flow cell was used to sequence each immunoSEQ 96-well plate. The original methods were these. Because the immunoSEQ output held only junctional sequences and lacked quality scores, the filtering could not match the filtering applied to full-length reads. To assign V/J genes and CDR3, sequences were annotated using PyIR, a Python wrapper for IgBLAST v1.9, with IMGT germline references. Reads were filtered out if the reads had weak V/J assignments (E-value above 1e-6), no CDR3, stop codons, out-of-frame junctions, or ambiguous translated residues. V3J clonotypes were defined as sequences sharing the same inferred V gene, J gene, and CDR3 amino acid sequence. To compute the percentage overlap between repertoires, the number of shared unique clonotypes was divided by the size of the smaller repertoire. Repertoire richness was assessed with RTK rarefaction, the Chao1 estimator, and Recon v2.1 estimates of unobserved clonotypes. OLGA was used to compute generation probabilities for all TCRbeta clonotypes that the gDNA method yielded from a handful of donors. The clones in this table, taken by TCRdb from immuneACCESS, are in-frame only. Not every clone is retained; where verified, under half of the shortfall comes from an unresolved V gene, and the cause of the rest is unknown. The D gene and trimming were derived from the DNA, and the V and J assignments and clone size from that table. This sample has roughly 2 million clones in its table, and around 95% of those were observed once. The biggest ten clones account for roughly 0.13% of the sample.

What the authors observed across the whole study: The small number of donors limited the genetic and exposure-history diversity represented. Pairwise subsampling indicated that sequencing depth was expected to affect the degree of clonotype sharing among donors. Incomplete sequencing was indicated by rarefaction of sorted-subset datasets, despite the large sequencing depth. Naive subsets generally had larger estimated clonotype richness than memory subsets. Higher generation probabilities were observed for clonotypes shared by all four sorted-subset donors than for non-shared clonotypes. Across a few donors, approximately 4.6% of naive CD4, roughly 3.3% of naive CD8, 2% to 2.5% of memory CD4, and 0.4% of memory CD8 clonotypes were shared. Sampling was restricted to blood, and TCR repertoires in tissues likely differ from the TCR repertoires found in blood.

Donors were healthy HIV-negative adults with no recently reported acute infections or vaccinations. All donors were Caucasian adults living in Nashville, Tennessee, USA. CD4+ T cells were enriched by magnetic negative selection; naive cells were then positively selected on CD45RA, and the negative fraction formed the memory subset. Blood was collected by leukapheresis, and PBMCs were isolated by Ficoll-Histopaque density gradient centrifugation and then cryopreserved in liquid nitrogen vapor phase. Purity and quantity of every magnetically sorted T cell population were checked by analytical flow cytometry. Genomic DNA was isolated from every sorted fraction and measured by UV absorbance on a Nanodrop 2000c. Comments on this clone: It has no known antigen specificity. Base qualities are not recorded, but no much larger clone differs from it by a single base.

Sequenced material: naive CD4+ T cells sorted from blood. This specimen's cell subset or site label, per the study, means: CD45RA+ positively selected. The receptor comes from a man between 18 and 35 years old in good health.

At the DNA level, the sequence is TGTGCCAGCAGCCTCAGGGATTCTCAGCCCCAGCATTTT. This sequence encodes CASSLRDSQPQHF. Recombination linked TRBV9 to TRBJ1-5; tentative D gene TRBD1, with 5 bases matching. The germline V gene sets CDR1 to SGDLS and CDR2 to YYNGEE. Taken from cysteine to phenylalanine, the CDR3 has 13 residues. The only DNA kept is the CDR3, 39 bases in frame from the first base. The V end loses 4 bases and the J end loses 6 bases, and a stretch of 11 bases separates them.